These T cell receptor beta chains were read from a single sample in a study of CD8+CD57+ T cells in acquired aplastic anemia. TCRdb redid the calling of the reads with MiXCR, one entry per CDR3 protein. This table has fewer than 200,000 distinct CDR3 sequences, approximately 60% appearing once. Sequencing input: sorted CD4+, CD8+, or CD8+CD57+ T cells (not recorded which) from PBMCs. These receptors all stem from a human donor in good health. Both conserved end residues are part of each CDR3. Fields, in order: J gene, clone size, D gene, V gene, CDR3 DNA, CDR3 protein. D genes are given only for firm matches. Expanded clones get a size class; other rows say once, few or many, or leave the size out.

j_call: TRBJ1-1; clone_size: -; d_call: TRBD1; v_call: TRBV7-8; cdr3_nt: TGTGCCAGCAACGGGGGACAGCACACTGAAGCTTTCTTT; cdr3_aa: CASNGGQHTEAFF
j_call: TRBJ2-7; clone_size: -; d_call: TRBD1; v_call: TRBV5-5; cdr3_nt: TGTGCCAGCAGAGGGGGCGCCGGGTACTACGAGCAGTACTTC; cdr3_aa: CASRGGAGYYEQYF
j_call: TRBJ2-1; clone_size: -; d_call: TRBD2; v_call: TRBV20-1; cdr3_nt: TGCAGTGCTAAACAGGGACTAACGGGGGGGCGATCTATCAATGAGCAGTTCTTC; cdr3_aa: CSAKQGLTGGRSINEQFF
j_call: TRBJ2-5; clone_size: -; d_call: -; v_call: TRBV5-8; cdr3_nt: TGTGCCAGCAGCACCTCGGGACATCTGTCCCAGTGCTTC; cdr3_aa: CASSTSGHLSQCF
j_call: TRBJ2-1; clone_size: -; d_call: -; v_call: TRBV5-8; cdr3_nt: TGTGCCAGCACAGGGAGTAGCTCCTACAATGAGCAGTTCTTC; cdr3_aa: CASTGSSSYNEQFF
j_call: TRBJ2-7; clone_size: -; d_call: -; v_call: TRBV5-1; cdr3_nt: TGCGCCAGCAGCTTGAAAGCCGCGGCCGAGCAGTACTTC; cdr3_aa: CASSLKAAAEQYF
j_call: TRBJ2-7; clone_size: -; d_call: -; v_call: TRBV5-1; cdr3_nt: TGCGCCAGCAGCTTCGTGGACAGACCTTACGAGCAGTACTTC; cdr3_aa: CASSFVDRPYEQYF
j_call: TRBJ2-3; clone_size: -; d_call: -; v_call: TRBV24-1; cdr3_nt: TGTGCCACCAGTGATTTGAGCAGGGACGACACAGATACGCAGTATTTT; cdr3_aa: CATSDLSRDDTDTQYF
j_call: TRBJ1-2; clone_size: -; d_call: -; v_call: TRBV15; cdr3_nt: TGTGCCACCAGCAGAGATTGGCAAACGAGGGGGAACTATGGCTACACCTTC; cdr3_aa: CATSRDWQTRGNYGYTF
j_call: TRBJ1-1; clone_size: -; d_call: -; v_call: TRBV24-1; cdr3_nt: TGTGCCACCAGTGATTTGGGACTTCGTGAAGCTTTCTTT; cdr3_aa: CATSDLGLREAFF
j_call: TRBJ2-7; clone_size: -; d_call: TRBD2; v_call: TRBV2; cdr3_nt: TGTGCCAGCAGTATCCTGGGGGGGGAGCAGTACTTC; cdr3_aa: CASSILGGEQYF
j_call: TRBJ2-7; clone_size: -; d_call: -; v_call: TRBV20-1; cdr3_nt: TGCAGTGCTTCGCAAGCGTCCGAGCAGTACTTC; cdr3_aa: CSASQASEQYF
j_call: TRBJ2-7; clone_size: many; d_call: TRBD1; v_call: TRBV25-1; cdr3_nt: TGTGCCAGCAGTGAATTAGGGGGACAGGGTTTCCACGAGCAGTACTTC; cdr3_aa: CASSELGGQGFHEQYF
j_call: TRBJ2-5; clone_size: -; d_call: -; v_call: TRBV7-9; cdr3_nt: TGTGCCAGCAGCACCGAAGCGGGCCAGGGAGAGACCCAGTACTTC; cdr3_aa: CASSTEAGQGETQYF
j_call: TRBJ2-3; clone_size: many; d_call: TRBD2; v_call: TRBV15; cdr3_nt: TGTGCCACCAGCAGCGAGACTAGCAGCCCAGATACGCAGTATTTT; cdr3_aa: CATSSETSSPDTQYF
j_call: TRBJ2-3; clone_size: -; d_call: -; v_call: TRBV19; cdr3_nt: TGTGCCAGTAAAGACAGCAGCACAGATACGCAGTATTTT; cdr3_aa: CASKDSSTDTQYF
j_call: TRBJ2-7; clone_size: -; d_call: TRBD2; v_call: TRBV7-7; cdr3_nt: TGTGCTAGCAGCCAAGGGGCGGGAGGGGACTACGAGCAGTACTTC; cdr3_aa: CASSQGAGGDYEQYF
j_call: TRBJ2-7; clone_size: -; d_call: TRBD2; v_call: TRBV7-4; cdr3_nt: TGTGCCAGCAGCTACCTAGCGGGCCCTGACTACGAGCAGTACTTC; cdr3_aa: CASSYLAGPDYEQYF
j_call: TRBJ2-7; clone_size: -; d_call: -; v_call: TRBV4-3; cdr3_nt: TGCGCCAGCAGCCAAGGGGTGACAGGAGCCTACGAGCAGTACTTC; cdr3_aa: CASSQGVTGAYEQYF
j_call: TRBJ1-2; clone_size: -; d_call: -; v_call: TRBV7-8; cdr3_nt: TGTGCCAGCAGCCAAAGCTGGGGAGGCTATGGCTACACCTTC; cdr3_aa: CASSQSWGGYGYTF
j_call: TRBJ2-1; clone_size: -; d_call: TRBD2; v_call: TRBV20-1; cdr3_nt: TGCAGTGCTAGTGGGGGGAGCGGGAGTGCCTCGAATGAGCAGTTCTTC; cdr3_aa: CSASGGSGSASNEQFF
j_call: TRBJ2-2; clone_size: -; d_call: -; v_call: TRBV20-1; cdr3_nt: TGCGCACGACAGGAATTGAACACCGGGGAGCTGTTTTTT; cdr3_aa: CARQELNTGELFF
j_call: TRBJ1-6; clone_size: -; d_call: TRBD1; v_call: TRBV20-1; cdr3_nt: TGCAGTGCTAGAGTGGGACAGGGTCGCTCACCCCTCCACTTT; cdr3_aa: CSARVGQGRSPLHF
j_call: TRBJ2-7; clone_size: once; d_call: -; v_call: TRBV12-3/TRBV12-4; cdr3_nt: TGTGCCAGCAGCCGGGGACCAAGACCCAGGGAGCAGTACTTC; cdr3_aa: CASSRGPRPREQYF
j_call: TRBJ1-2; clone_size: -; d_call: -; v_call: TRBV7-8; cdr3_nt: TGTGCCAGCAGCCTGTCAGACTGGTATGGCTACACCTTC; cdr3_aa: CASSLSDWYGYTF
j_call: TRBJ1-1; clone_size: -; d_call: -; v_call: TRBV5-6; cdr3_nt: TGTGCCAGCAGCGTACAGGCAACTGAAGCTTTCTTT; cdr3_aa: CASSVQATEAFF
j_call: TRBJ2-7; clone_size: -; d_call: -; v_call: TRBV7-9; cdr3_nt: TGCGCCAGCAGCTTGGCACTAGCCCGACACGAGCAGTACTTC; cdr3_aa: CASSLALARHEQYF
j_call: TRBJ2-3; clone_size: many; d_call: TRBD2; v_call: TRBV20-1; cdr3_nt: TGCAGTGCTATAACCCTGGGACTAGCGGGTAGCACAGATACGCAGTATTTT; cdr3_aa: CSAITLGLAGSTDTQYF
j_call: TRBJ2-5; clone_size: -; d_call: -; v_call: TRBV9; cdr3_nt: TGTGCCAGCAGCGTACAGTTTGCGGACCAAGAGACCCAGTACTTC; cdr3_aa: CASSVQFADQETQYF
j_call: TRBJ2-3; clone_size: -; d_call: -; v_call: TRBV5-1; cdr3_nt: TGCGCCAGCAGCTTGGATCCAGGGTCAGATACGCAGTATTTT; cdr3_aa: CASSLDPGSDTQYF
j_call: TRBJ2-1; clone_size: -; d_call: TRBD2; v_call: TRBV15; cdr3_nt: TGTGCCGCCAGCAGCGTTAGCGGGTGGGCCTACAATGAGCAGTTCTTC; cdr3_aa: CAASSVSGWAYNEQFF
j_call: TRBJ2-4; clone_size: -; d_call: TRBD1; v_call: TRBV15; cdr3_nt: TGTGCCACCAGCAGCTCCAGGGGGCCTAGCATTCAGTACTTC; cdr3_aa: CATSSSRGPSIQYF
j_call: TRBJ2-1; clone_size: -; d_call: -; v_call: TRBV7-8; cdr3_nt: TGTGCCAGCAGCTTAAGGGGGGTGAGGGGAACCTACAATGAGCAGTTCTTC; cdr3_aa: CASSLRGVRGTYNEQFF
j_call: TRBJ1-2; clone_size: -; d_call: TRBD1; v_call: TRBV20-1; cdr3_nt: TGCAGTGCTACCGGGACAGGACTTAACTATGGCTACACCTTC; cdr3_aa: CSATGTGLNYGYTF
j_call: TRBJ2-6; clone_size: -; d_call: -; v_call: TRBV5-1; cdr3_nt: TGCGCCAGCAGCCGGACGACAGATAGCTCTGGGGCCAACGTCCTGACTTTC; cdr3_aa: CASSRTTDSSGANVLTF
j_call: TRBJ2-1; clone_size: few; d_call: -; v_call: TRBV7-8; cdr3_nt: TGTGCCAGCAGCTTAGTTAAAGGTAATGAGCAGTTCTTC; cdr3_aa: CASSLVKGNEQFF
j_call: TRBJ2-5; clone_size: -; d_call: -; v_call: TRBV7-9; cdr3_nt: TGTGCCAGCAGCTTATTAGGGGCCCAGTACTTC; cdr3_aa: CASSLLGAQYF
j_call: TRBJ2-7; clone_size: -; d_call: TRBD2; v_call: TRBV7-2; cdr3_nt: TGTGCCAGCAGCAGTCGGACTAGCGGGACCTCCTACGAGCAGTACTTC; cdr3_aa: CASSSRTSGTSYEQYF
j_call: TRBJ1-1; clone_size: -; d_call: -; v_call: TRBV20-1; cdr3_nt: TGCAGTGCTTCCACCGGACAAGCGGACACTGAAGCTTTCTTT; cdr3_aa: CSASTGQADTEAFF
j_call: TRBJ1-2; clone_size: -; d_call: -; v_call: TRBV28; cdr3_nt: TGTGCCAGCAGTTCAACAATAAACTATGGCTACACCTTC; cdr3_aa: CASSSTINYGYTF
j_call: TRBJ2-7; clone_size: -; d_call: TRBD1; v_call: TRBV10-1; cdr3_nt: TGCGCCAGCAGTGAAAGGGGGCCGCCTTACGAGCAGTACTTC; cdr3_aa: CASSERGPPYEQYF